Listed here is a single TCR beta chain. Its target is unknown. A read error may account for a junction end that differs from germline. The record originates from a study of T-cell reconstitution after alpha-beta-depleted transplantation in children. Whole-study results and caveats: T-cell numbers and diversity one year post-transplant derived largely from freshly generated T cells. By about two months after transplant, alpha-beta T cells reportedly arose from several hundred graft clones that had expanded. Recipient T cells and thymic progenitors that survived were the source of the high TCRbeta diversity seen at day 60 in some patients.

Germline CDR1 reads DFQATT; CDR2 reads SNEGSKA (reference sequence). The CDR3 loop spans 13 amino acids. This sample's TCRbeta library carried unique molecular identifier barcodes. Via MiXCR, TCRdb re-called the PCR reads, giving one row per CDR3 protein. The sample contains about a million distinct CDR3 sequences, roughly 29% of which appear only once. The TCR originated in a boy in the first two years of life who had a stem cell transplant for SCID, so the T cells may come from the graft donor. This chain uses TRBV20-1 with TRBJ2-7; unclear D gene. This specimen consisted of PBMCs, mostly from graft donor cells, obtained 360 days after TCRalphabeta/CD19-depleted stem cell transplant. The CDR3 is CSASLGKIYAQYF. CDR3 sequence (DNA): TGCAGTGCTAGCCTAGGGAAAATCTACGCGCAGTACTTC.